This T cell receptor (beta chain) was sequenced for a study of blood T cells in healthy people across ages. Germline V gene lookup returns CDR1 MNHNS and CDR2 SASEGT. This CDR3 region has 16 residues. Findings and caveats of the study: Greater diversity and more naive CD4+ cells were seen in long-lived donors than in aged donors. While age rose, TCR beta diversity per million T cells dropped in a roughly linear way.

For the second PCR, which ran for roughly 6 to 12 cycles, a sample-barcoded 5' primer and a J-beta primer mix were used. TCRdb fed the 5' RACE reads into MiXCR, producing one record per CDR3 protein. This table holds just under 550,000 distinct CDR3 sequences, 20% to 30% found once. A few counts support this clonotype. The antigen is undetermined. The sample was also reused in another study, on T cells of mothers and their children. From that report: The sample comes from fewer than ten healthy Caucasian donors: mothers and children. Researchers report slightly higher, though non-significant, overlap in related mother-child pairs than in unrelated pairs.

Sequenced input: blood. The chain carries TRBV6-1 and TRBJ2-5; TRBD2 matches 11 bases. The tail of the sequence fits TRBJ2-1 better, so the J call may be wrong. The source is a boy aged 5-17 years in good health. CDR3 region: CACKRQGLAVMDEQFF. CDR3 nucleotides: TGTGCCTGTAAGAGACAGGGACTAGCGGTCATGGATGAGCAGTTCTTC.